Below, 22 T cell receptor beta chains from the same sample are listed, as sequenced in a study of T cell changes during pregnancy in multiple sclerosis. The assay was immunoSEQ multiplex PCR, and TCRdb's table has in-frame clones only and misses some. The data contain 30,000 to 45,000 clones, 85% to 95% of them singletons. Here the sequenced sample was CD4+ T cells from peripheral blood mononuclear cells, taken after pregnancy. The receptors shown here come from a female donor in good health, enrolled as a control in a pregnancy study.

The genes are TRBV28 and TRBJ2-7, with 9 bases aligning to TRBD1. The CDR3 contains 15 residues. Trimming removed 6 bases from V and 2 bases from J; junction bases left unmatched: 8. The germline V gene encodes CDR1 MDHEN and CDR2 SYDVKM. The DNA for the CDR3 is TGTGCCAGCAGGCAAACCGGGACAGGGACCTACGAGCAGTACTTC. It translates to CASRQTGTGTYEQYF.

The chain employs TRBV6-5 and TRBJ1-2, with 7 bases fitting TRBD1. Looked up from germline, CDR1 is MNHEY and CDR2 is SVGAGI. This CDR3 spans 13 amino acids. V was pared by 2 bases and J by 7 bases, with 4 bases of the junction left unmatched. The CDR3 region is CASSYLGGAGYTF. The CDR3 DNA is TGTGCCAGCAGTTACCTAGGGGGCGCTGGCTACACCTTC.

Here the CDR3 reads CASSPEGHPNTEAFF. The CDR3 bases are TGCGCCAGCAGCCCCGAAGGACATCCGAACACTGAAGCTTTCTTT. V is TRBV5-1 and J is TRBJ1-1, with D perhaps TRBD1 (5 bases). The CDR3 totals 15 residues. Germline CDR1 reads SGHRS; CDR2 reads YFSETQ. The germline V and J ends were trimmed by 4 bases and 1 base, with 14 bases remaining between them.

The chain recombines TRBV11-2 with TRBJ2-1, with D perhaps TRBD2 (7 bases). Germline V gene lookup returns CDR1 SGHAT and CDR2 FQNNGV. The CDR3 is 16 amino acids. V shed 2 bases and J shed 2 bases, with 13 bases lying between them. CDR3 residues: CASSLWGGGTYNEQFF. For the CDR3, the DNA is TGTGCCAGCAGCTTATGGGGGGGCGGGACCTACAATGAGCAGTTCTTC.

The chain couples TRBV5-1 to TRBJ2-3; TRBD1 agrees at 9 bases. CDR3 length: 15 residues. J gave up 6 bases and V 3 bases, and 8 bases lay outside the gene matches. Per germline, CDR1 SGHRS and CDR2 YFSETQ. The CDR3 bases are TGCGCCAGCAGCTCCCGGGACAGGGCTTCGGATACGCAGTATTTT. Translating gives CASSSRDRASDTQYF.

This chain uses TRBV6-5 with TRBJ1-1, with a weak D call TRBD1 (6 bases). This CDR3 comprises 13 residues. V lost 4 bases and J 2 bases, leaving 8 bases between the germline ends. The germline V gene encodes CDR1 MNHEY and CDR2 SVGAGI. CDR3 amino acids: CASSSDRNTEAFF. CDR3 DNA sequence: TGTGCCAGCAGTTCGGACAGAAACACTGAAGCTTTCTTT.

The chain uses TRBV7-9 and TRBJ2-2; TRBD1 matches at 8 bases. The CDR3 is 16 residues long. Germline CDR1 reads SEHNR; CDR2 reads FQNEAQ (reference sequence). Trimming took 4 bases from V and 6 from J; bases not matched to a gene: 10. CDR3 sequence (DNA): TGTGCCAGCAGCTCTTACAGGGGGGTCGGTGCCGGGGAGCTGTTTTTT. Protein sequence: CASSSYRGVGAGELFF.

The J gene is TRBJ2-7, the V gene TRBV29-1; 8 bases match TRBD2. Trimming at V came to 6 bases and at J to 7 bases, leaving 5 bases not matched to a gene. This CDR3 spans 11 amino acids. Germline CDR1 is SQVTM and CDR2 is ANQGSEA. The CDR3 region is CSVGLGSEQYF. CDR3 coding DNA: TGCAGCGTGGGACTAGGATCGGAGCAGTACTTC.

V is TRBV5-8 and J is TRBJ2-3; 8 bases align to TRBD2. V was clipped by 4 bases and J by 6 bases; unmatched bases: 13. The CDR3 is 16 amino acids. CDR1 SGHTS and CDR2 YDEGEE come from the germline V gene. The CDR3 loop is CASSETSGPPRDTQYF. In nucleotides, the CDR3 is TGTGCCAGCAGCGAAACTAGCGGCCCACCGAGGGATACGCAGTATTTT.

The chain employs TRBV12-5 and TRBJ2-7; the D gene is possibly TRBD1 (6 bases). This CDR3 comprises 14 residues. V was shortened by 10 bases and J by 0 bases, with 16 bases between the two germline ends. CDR1 is LGHNT and CDR2 is FRNRAP in the germline V gene. CDR3 sequence (DNA): TGTGCTACCCTCAGGGGATCCCCCTCCTACGAGCAGTACTTC. Translating gives CATLRGSPSYEQYF. The full variable domain, completed using reference TRBV12-5 and TRBJ2-7, is DARVTQTPRHKVTEMGQEVTMRCQPILGHNTVFWYRQTMMQGLELLAYFRNRAPLDDSGMPKDRFSAEMPDATLATLKIQPSEPRDSAVYFCATLRGSPSYEQYFGPGTRLTVT.

This chain connects TRBV30 to TRBJ2-5; D gene ambiguous. The CDR3 extends over 13 amino acids. Germline CDR1 reads GTSNPN; CDR2 reads SVGIG (reference sequence). Trimming left V 0 bases short and J 2 bases short, with 7 bases between. This CDR3 reads CAWSVLTQETQYF. The CDR3 coding sequence is TGTGCCTGGAGTGTTCTTACTCAAGAGACCCAGTACTTC. The full variable domain, completed using reference TRBV30 and TRBJ2-5, is SQTIHQWPATLVQPVGSPLSLECTVEGTSNPNLYWYRQAAGRGLQLLFYSVGIGQISSEVPQNLSASRPQDRQFILSSKKLLLSDSGFYLCAWSVLTQETQYFGPGTRLLVL.

V usage is TRBV29-1 and J usage is TRBJ2-7, with D perhaps TRBD1 (5 bases). Trimming stripped 3 bases from V and 2 bases from J, with 8 bases between. Germline V gene data show CDR1 as SQVTM and CDR2 as ANQGSEA. The CDR3 runs 12 residues. This chain's CDR3 is CSVEGPAYEQYF. CDR3 nucleotides: TGCAGCGTTGAGGGGCCCGCCTACGAGCAGTACTTC.

This rearrangement joins TRBV6-9 to TRBJ1-4, with a tentative D call TRBD1 (5 bases). This CDR3 contains 18 residues. Trimming shortened V by 2 bases and J by 1 base, and 17 bases separated the two germline ends. Germline V gives CDR1 MNHGY, CDR2 SVAAGI. The DNA of the CDR3 is TGTGCCAGCAGTTATAGGCGGACACCATGGGGAACTAATGAAAAACTGTTTTTT. Protein sequence: CASSYRRTPWGTNEKLFF.

The V gene is TRBV9, the J gene TRBJ2-3; D is uncertain. The CDR3 runs 14 residues. Germline CDR1 and CDR2: SGDLS and YYNGEE. Trimming cost V 0 bases and J 2 bases, with 7 bases left between them. The CDR3 DNA sequence: TGTGCCAGCAGCGTAGTACAGCACACAGATACGCAGTATTTT. This encodes CASSVVQHTDTQYF.

This chain links TRBV2 with TRBJ2-7; possible D gene TRBD1, 6 bases. Trimming shortened V by 6 bases and J by 3 bases, and 12 bases separated the two germline ends. CDR1 and CDR2 (germline): SNHLY, FYNNEI. The CDR3 runs 13 residues. CDR3 protein: CASSADSYYEQYF. CDR3 nucleotides: TGTGCCAGCAGCGCGGACAGCTACTACGAGCAGTACTTC.

The chain has TRBV12-5 and TRBJ1-1; D gene ambiguous. The CDR3 contains 17 residues. Trimming left V 6 bases short and J 3 bases short, with 23 bases between. Germline V gene data show CDR1 as LGHNT and CDR2 as FRNRAP. The CDR3 reads CASGLDGTIRRDTEAFF. As DNA, the CDR3 is TGTGCTAGTGGGCTGGACGGAACCATACGGCGGGACACTGAAGCTTTCTTT.

The rearrangement joins TRBV6-1 to TRBJ2-7; D uncertain. The CDR3 has 13 residues. Trimming took 6 bases from V and 3 from J, leaving 12 bases between them. CDR1 and CDR2 from the germline V gene are MNHNS and SASEGT. The CDR3: CASRVGAGYEQYF. For the CDR3, the DNA is TGTGCCAGCAGGGTAGGCGCAGGCTACGAGCAGTACTTC.

This chain uses TRBV7-7 with TRBJ2-2, with 8 bases lining up with TRBD2. This CDR3 region has 18 residues. The germline V gene encodes CDR1 SSHAT and CDR2 FNYEAQ (reference sequence). The trim removed 2 bases at V and 7 bases at J, leaving 15 bases unmatched. The CDR3: CASSLIPTGGDRGGELFF. CDR3 bases: TGTGCCAGCAGCTTAATCCCCACGGGAGGGGATCGCGGCGGGGAGCTGTTTTTT.

This rearrangement joins TRBV11-2 to TRBJ2-7, with D possibly being TRBD2 (5 bases). Trimming stripped 5 bases from V and 6 bases from J, with 11 bases between. The germline V gene has CDR1 SGHAT and CDR2 FQNNGV. There are 12 residues in the CDR3. DNA for the CDR3: TGTGCCAGCAGCCCTAAAGGGAGCGAGCAGTACTTC. The encoded protein is CASSPKGSEQYF.

V gene TRBV12-1 combines with J gene TRBJ2-1; the table assigns TRBD2, which was not confirmed against the DNA. TRBV12-1 has pseudogene status. This CDR3 has 16 residues. DNA for the CDR3: TGTGCCAGCAGCTTTGTCACTAGTAAGAAGGGCAATGAGCAGTTCTTC. Protein product: CASSFVTSKKGNEQFF.

The chain links TRBV15 to TRBJ1-4, with D tentatively TRBD1 (5 bases). The V gene's germline CDR1 is LNHNV and CDR2 YYDKDF (reference sequence). V lost 6 bases and J lost 7, with 18 bases in between. The CDR3 has 15 amino acids. The CDR3 loop is CATRPTGVGVEKLFF. The CDR3 DNA reads TGTGCCACCAGACCGACGGGCGTAGGGGTTGAAAAACTGTTTTTT.

The chain combines TRBV11-3 with TRBJ1-4, with D hard to call. CDR3 length equals 16 residues. CDR1 is SGHNT, CDR2 YENEEA, per germline. V was trimmed by 0 bases and J by 8 bases, leaving 16 bases between them. CDR3 loop: CASSLDPPRSGEKLFF. Here the CDR3 DNA reads TGTGCCAGCAGCTTAGATCCCCCGCGTTCGGGAGAAAAACTGTTTTTT.